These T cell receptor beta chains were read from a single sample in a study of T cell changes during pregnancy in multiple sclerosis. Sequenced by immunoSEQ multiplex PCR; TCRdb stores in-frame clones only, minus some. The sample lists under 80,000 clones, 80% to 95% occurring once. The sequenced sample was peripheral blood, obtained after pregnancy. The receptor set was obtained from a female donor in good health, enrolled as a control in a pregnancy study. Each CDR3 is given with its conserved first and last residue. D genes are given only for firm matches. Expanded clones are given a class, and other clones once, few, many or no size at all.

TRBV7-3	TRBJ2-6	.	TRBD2	TGTGCCAGCAGCCCTCTAGCGGGAGGGTCCGGGGGTGGGGCCAACGTCCTGACTTTC	CASSPLAGGSGGGANVLTF
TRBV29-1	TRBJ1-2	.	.	TGCAGCGCGTGGGTGAGGAATGGCTACACCTTC	CSAWVRNGYTF
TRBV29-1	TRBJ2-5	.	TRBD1	TGCAGCCCCAAGATCAGGGGGGAGACCCAGTACTTC	CSPKIRGETQYF
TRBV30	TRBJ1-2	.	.	TGTGCCTGTCAGAAGGTTTACTCGGAAACAGGGTATGGCTACACCTTC	CACQKVYSETGYGYTF
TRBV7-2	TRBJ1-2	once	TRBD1	TGTGCCAGCAGCTTAAACCGGCAGGGGGATACGGGGTATGGCTACACCTTC	CASSLNRQGDTGYGYTF
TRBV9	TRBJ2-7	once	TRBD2	TGTGCCAGCAGCGAGGGGTGGGTAGCGGGCCGCTACGAGCAGTACTTC	CASSEGWVAGRYEQYF
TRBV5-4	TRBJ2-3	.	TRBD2	TGTGCCAGCAGCCCGGCCGGTAGCGGGGGGACAGATACGCAGTATTTT	CASSPAGSGGTDTQYF
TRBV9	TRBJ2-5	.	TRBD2	TGTGCCAGCAGCCTCAGTGGGTCAGCAGCGGGGCAGGAGACCCAGTACTTC	CASSLSGSAAGQETQYF
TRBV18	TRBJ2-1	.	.	TGTGCCAGCTCACCAGCCGGGACTGAACAAAATGAGCAGTTCTTC	CASSPAGTEQNEQFF
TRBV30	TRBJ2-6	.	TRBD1	TGTGCCTGGAGTGTTGACAGGGTTAGGACTGGGGCCAACGTCCTGACTTTC	CAWSVDRVRTGANVLTF
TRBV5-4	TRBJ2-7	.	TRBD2	TGTGCCAGCAGCTTGGGGCGGGAGTCATACGAGCAGTACTTC	CASSLGRESYEQYF
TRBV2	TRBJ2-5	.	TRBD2	TGTGCCAGCAGTGGACTGACTAGCGGGAGGCAGACCCAGTACTTC	CASSGLTSGRQTQYF
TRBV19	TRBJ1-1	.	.	TGTGCCAGTAGTCCGACAGGTTACACTGAAGCTTTCTTT	CASSPTGYTEAFF
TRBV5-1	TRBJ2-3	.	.	TGCGCCAGCAGCTTAACTAGCCTAGATACGCAGTATTTT	CASSLTSLDTQYF
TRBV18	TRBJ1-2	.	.	TGTGCCAGCTCACCACCGGTAGCTAACTATGGCTACACCTTC	CASSPPVANYGYTF
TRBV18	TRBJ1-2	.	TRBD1	TGTGCCAGCTCACAGCTGACAGGGGAGAACTATGGCTACACCTTC	CASSQLTGENYGYTF